This TCR beta chain was identified in a study of CD8 T cells in Susac syndrome. Study conclusions and caveats: In its TCR sequencing and HLA analysis, the study acknowledged that the number of individuals was relatively small.

Comments on this clonotype: Its antigen is unidentified.

The CDR3 contains 14 residues. Trimming removed 3 bases from V and 2 bases from J; junction bases left unmatched: 1. Reverse transcription of roughly 0.5 to 1 ug RNA used random hexamers. Amplification of TCR beta CDR3 by immunoSEQ multiplex PCR spanned 54 Vbeta and 13 Jbeta. Via MiXCR, TCRdb re-called the immunoSEQ multiplex PCR reads, giving one row per CDR3 protein. The sample contains roughly 180,000 distinct CDR3 sequences, just under 95% of which appear only once. The T cells that were sequenced for TCR beta were CD8+ and CD4+ cells from blood. The study used healthy donors as controls matched for age and sex.

Sequenced input: CD4+ T cells from PBMCs. V and J are TRBV12-3 or TRBV12-4 and TRBJ1-5; 7 bases fit TRBD1. The TCR sequence derives from a human donor in good health. The CDR3 DNA is TGTGCCAGCAGTTTTACAGGGGGCAATCAGCCCCAGCATTTT. Residues: CASSFTGGNQPQHF.